The rows below give T cell receptor beta chains drawn from one sample of a study of shared clonotypes between healthy human individuals. The table came from immunoSEQ multiplex PCR; TCRdb's copy has only in-frame clones and leaves some out. The sample consists of 2 million to 3 million clones, over 85% of them appearing once. The sequencing sample was made of naive CD4+ T cells from PBMCs. The source is a man aged 18 to 29 in good health. Some clones in this sample may be carry-over from other donors' samples. The conserved cysteine and the conserved F or W are not part of the CDR3 here. A D gene is named only where the DNA matches it firmly. The size field is filled for only some rows; it gives once, few, many or a size class.

J: TRBJ2-7; V: TRBV11-2; D: NA; size: NA; CDR3: ASSLDRLSSYEQY
J: TRBJ2-4; V: TRBV11-2; D: TRBD1; size: NA; CDR3: ASSLDIGDRGSIQY
J: TRBJ1-2; V: TRBV9; D: TRBD1; size: NA; CDR3: ASSHRQGANYGYT
J: TRBJ1-2; V: TRBV5-8; D: TRBD1; size: once; CDR3: ASSVQGAGYGYT
J: TRBJ1-1; V: TRBV5-4; D: TRBD1; size: NA; CDR3: ASRETGDTEAF
J: TRBJ2-1; V: TRBV11-2; D: NA; size: NA; CDR3: ASSLEAGEQF
J: TRBJ2-3; V: TRBV29-1; D: NA; size: NA; CDR3: SGVRPTDTQY
J: TRBJ1-3; V: TRBV9; D: NA; size: NA; CDR3: ASSVVVGSGNTIY
J: TRBJ2-1; V: TRBV9; D: TRBD2; size: NA; CDR3: ASSVSAREGEQF
J: TRBJ2-2; V: TRBV2; D: TRBD2; size: NA; CDR3: ASGGLAVNTGELF
J: TRBJ2-1; V: TRBV4-3; D: TRBD1; size: NA; CDR3: ASSQRSRTGVSNEQF
J: TRBJ1-4; V: TRBV18; D: NA; size: NA; CDR3: ASSSSWAANEKLF
J: TRBJ1-5; V: TRBV19; D: NA; size: NA; CDR3: ASENRAGEPQH
J: TRBJ2-5; V: TRBV7-3; D: NA; size: NA; CDR3: ASSSGTDQETQY
J: TRBJ2-5; V: TRBV19; D: NA; size: once; CDR3: ASSIDRRRWRETQY
J: TRBJ2-7; V: TRBV29-1; D: NA; size: NA; CDR3: SVEVWGSPSSYEQY
J: TRBJ2-6; V: TRBV5-1; D: NA; size: NA; CDR3: ASSYLSGANVLT
J: TRBJ2-7; V: TRBV5-4; D: NA; size: NA; CDR3: ASSLPGDPYEQY
J: TRBJ2-6; V: TRBV19; D: NA; size: NA; CDR3: LSGANVLT
J: TRBJ1-5; V: TRBV28; D: NA; size: NA; CDR3: ASRGNQPQH
J: TRBJ1-2; V: TRBV5-5; D: TRBD1; size: NA; CDR3: ASSTMTGGFYGYT
J: TRBJ2-3; V: TRBV6-4; D: NA; size: once; CDR3: ASSDDQTDTQY
J: TRBJ2-1; V: TRBV4-1; D: NA; size: NA; CDR3: ASSQAETYNEQF
J: TRBJ1-1; V: TRBV27; D: NA; size: NA; CDR3: ASSLSRVLGEAF
J: TRBJ2-2; V: TRBV19; D: NA; size: NA; CDR3: ASSIRDGFFGELF
J: TRBJ2-1; V: TRBV4-3; D: TRBD2; size: NA; CDR3: ASSQVLGLAYRNEQF
J: TRBJ2-1; V: TRBV5-4; D: TRBD2; size: NA; CDR3: ASSLGLAGHNEQF
J: TRBJ1-4; V: TRBV19; D: NA; size: NA; CDR3: ASTRQAQANEKLF
J: TRBJ2-7; V: TRBV9; D: NA; size: NA; CDR3: ASSPYTDHYEQY
J: TRBJ1-5; V: TRBV11-1; D: NA; size: NA; CDR3: ASSLRTQGRNSNQPQH
J: TRBJ2-3; V: TRBV5-1; D: NA; size: NA; CDR3: ASSPTNQRQQY
J: TRBJ2-2; V: TRBV19; D: NA; size: NA; CDR3: ASRRTGLAGELF
J: TRBJ1-1; V: TRBV2; D: NA; size: NA; CDR3: ASTRVQAEAF
J: TRBJ2-6; V: TRBV27; D: TRBD1; size: NA; CDR3: ASSPLGQGGRNSGANVLT
J: TRBJ2-1; V: TRBV18; D: TRBD2; size: NA; CDR3: ASSPGTSGDNEQF